A selection of T cell receptor beta chains follows, all from one sample in a study of regulatory and conventional T cells in RAG deficiency. TCRdb keeps only in-frame clones here, not all; method: immunoSEQ multiplex PCR. Altogether some 21,000 clones are present, nearly 96% being singletons, with the ten largest covering 1.3%. Separately, the same data were catalogued under a study of regulatory T cells.

Sample: CD25- CD4+ T cells sorted from blood. All receptors derive from a human donor in good health. CDR3s include the opening cysteine and the closing phenylalanine or tryptophan. Each record gives: clone size, V gene, J gene, D gene, CDR3 DNA, CDR3 protein. D genes are given only for firm matches. Expanded clones are given a class, and other clones once, few, many or no size at all.

.	TRBV11-3	TRBJ2-3	.	TGTGCCAGCAGCTTAGGGCAGGGGAATACGCAGTATTTT	CASSLGQGNTQYF
few	TRBV5-4	TRBJ1-1	TRBD1	TGTGCCAGCAGCTTGGGACTACAGGGGATTGAAGCTTTCTTT	CASSLGLQGIEAFF
.	TRBV25-1	TRBJ2-5	.	TGTGCCAGCAGTGAACCATCCGCGGGGCCCGAGACCCAGTACTTC	CASSEPSAGPETQYF
.	TRBV10-2	TRBJ2-3	TRBD2	TGCGCCAGCAGTGAGCCCCAAGGGACTAGCGGGCGCACAGATACGCAGTATTTT	CASSEPQGTSGRTDTQYF
.	TRBV4-1	TRBJ1-5	.	TGCGCCAGCAGCCAAGATCCGGGTACGAAACAGCCCCAGCATTTT	CASSQDPGTKQPQHF
.	TRBV6-5	TRBJ2-7	TRBD2	TGTGCCAGCGTAGCCCGGCGGGGGGCCGACGAGCAGTACTTC	CASVARRGADEQYF
.	TRBV5-1	TRBJ1-2	.	TGCGCCAGCAGACTGGACAGTAACTATGGCTACACCTTC	CASRLDSNYGYTF
.	TRBV9	TRBJ1-2	.	TGTGCCAGCAGCGCCTCAGGGGACTATGGCTACACCTTC	CASSASGDYGYTF
.	TRBV7-2	TRBJ2-7	TRBD1	TGTGCCAGCAGCTTAGCGCGACAGGGGGATCAGTACTTC	CASSLARQGDQYF
.	TRBV7-2	TRBJ2-7	TRBD2	TGTGCCAGCAGGCTAGCGGGGGGCTCCTACGAGCAGTACTTC	CASRLAGGSYEQYF
.	TRBV5-1	TRBJ1-5	.	TGCGCCAGCAGCTCGGGGGGCCTGGATCAGCCCCAGCATTTT	CASSSGGLDQPQHF
.	TRBV9	TRBJ2-5	.	TGTGCCAGCAGCCCGGGGCCTAGCGAAGAGACCCAGTACTTC	CASSPGPSEETQYF
.	TRBV6-4	TRBJ1-6	.	TGTGCCAGCGCCGGGGAAACTAATTCACCCCTCCACTTT	CASAGETNSPLHF
.	TRBV11-3	TRBJ1-2	.	TGTGCCAGCAGCCTACAGCTTGCTAACTATGGCTACACCTTC	CASSLQLANYGYTF
.	TRBV18	TRBJ1-5	TRBD1	TGTGCCAGCTCAACTAATCCGGGACAGGGTGATCAGCCCCAGCATTTT	CASSTNPGQGDQPQHF
.	TRBV10-3	TRBJ1-1	.	TGTGCCATCAGGAACCGGGACATCTACGAAGAAGCTTTCTTT	CAIRNRDIYEEAFF
.	TRBV5-4	TRBJ2-3	TRBD2	TGTGCCAGCAGCTTGTTCACCGGGACTACCAACACAGATACGCAGTATTTT	CASSLFTGTTNTDTQYF
.	TRBV29-1	TRBJ1-2	TRBD1	TGCAGCGTTGGTTACGGACAGGACAGTTTACATGGCTACACCTTC	CSVGYGQDSLHGYTF
.	TRBV5-4	TRBJ1-2	TRBD1	TGTGCCAGCAGCTACCGGACAGGGGATAACTATGGCTACACCTTC	CASSYRTGDNYGYTF
.	TRBV5-1	TRBJ2-5	TRBD2	TGCGCCAGCAGCTTGGTCGGCGGGGGGTCGAAGACCCAGTACTTC	CASSLVGGGSKTQYF
.	TRBV6-4	TRBJ1-1	.	TGTGCCACTATTTGGCCAGACTTGAACACTGAAGCTTTCTTT	CATIWPDLNTEAFF
once	TRBV15	TRBJ1-6	TRBD1	TGTGCCACCAGCAGAGATCAGGGGGCTCAATTCAATTCCCCCCTCCACTTT	CATSRDQGAQFNSPLHF
.	TRBV5-1	TRBJ2-5	TRBD1	TGCGCCAGCAGCTTAACCGGGACAGGGGGCGCGGGGGAAGAGACCCAGTACTTC	CASSLTGTGGAGEETQYF
.	TRBV9	TRBJ2-1	TRBD2	TGTGCCAGCAGCTCCCCGACGGCAGCGGGGGGGTCCAATGAGCAGTTCTTC	CASSSPTAAGGSNEQFF
once	TRBV7-3	TRBJ1-6	.	TGTGCCAGCAGCCCATCCGGGGGGAGCAATTCACCCCTCCACTTT	CASSPSGGSNSPLHF
.	TRBV5-4	TRBJ2-3	.	TGTGCCAGCAGCTTGGGCAGGGGCGCAGATACGCAGTATTTT	CASSLGRGADTQYF
.	TRBV7-3	TRBJ2-2	.	TGTGCCAGCAGCTTATATCCCGGGGAGCTGTTTTTT	CASSLYPGELFF
once	TRBV6-5	TRBJ1-1	.	TGTGCCAGCAGTTACTCTGCGCGGATAACTGAAGCTTTCTTT	CASSYSARITEAFF
.	TRBV5-4	TRBJ1-6	.	TGTGCCAGCAGCTTGGGGGGCAGTTCTAATTCCCCCCTCCACTTT	CASSLGGSSNSPLHF
once	TRBV29-1	TRBJ1-1	.	TGCAGCGTTGACGATCGCGGGGGGGCGCGAGCTTTCTTT	CSVDDRGGARAFF
.	TRBV6-1	TRBJ1-5	TRBD1	TGTGCCAGCAGTGTCCAAGGACAGGGTAATCAGCCCCAGCATTTT	CASSVQGQGNQPQHF
.	TRBV6-1	TRBJ2-5	.	TGTGCCAGCAGTGGGACTTTTTCCGAGACCCAGTACTTC	CASSGTFSETQYF
.	TRBV2	TRBJ2-7	TRBD1	TGTGCCAGCATGGGGACAGGGTACTACGAGCAGTACTTC	CASMGTGYYEQYF
.	TRBV5-1	TRBJ1-2	TRBD1	TGCGCCAGCAGCTTGGCCGGGACAGGGGGCTATGGCTACACCTTC	CASSLAGTGGYGYTF
.	TRBV30	TRBJ1-5	.	TGTGCGACGGAGGCGGGGGGCGCAGGACAGCCCCAGCATTTT	CATEAGGAGQPQHF
.	TRBV5-1	TRBJ1-4	.	TGCGCCAGCAGCTTGGGGGCAGCTTCAAATGAAAAACTGTTTTTT	CASSLGAASNEKLFF
.	TRBV27	TRBJ2-6	TRBD1	TGTGCCAGCAGTTTATGGGGAAACAGGGGAGTTTCTGGGGCCAACGTCCTGACTTTC	CASSLWGNRGVSGANVLTF
.	TRBV27	TRBJ1-6	.	TGTGCCAGCAGTCCATACCCGGGGCGGGGCCGTTCACCCCTCCACTTT	CASSPYPGRGRSPLHF
.	TRBV6-5	TRBJ2-5	TRBD2	TGTGCCAGTCGAAACGCGGGGGGTACGACCCAGTACTTC	CASRNAGGTTQYF
.	TRBV27	TRBJ1-2	.	TGTGCCAGCGCCAAGGAGGGAATCTACTATGGCTACACCTTC	CASAKEGIYYGYTF
.	TRBV9	TRBJ2-3	TRBD2	TGTGCCAGCAAGGACGGGGGGGACCTCACAGATACGCAGTATTTT	CASKDGGDLTDTQYF